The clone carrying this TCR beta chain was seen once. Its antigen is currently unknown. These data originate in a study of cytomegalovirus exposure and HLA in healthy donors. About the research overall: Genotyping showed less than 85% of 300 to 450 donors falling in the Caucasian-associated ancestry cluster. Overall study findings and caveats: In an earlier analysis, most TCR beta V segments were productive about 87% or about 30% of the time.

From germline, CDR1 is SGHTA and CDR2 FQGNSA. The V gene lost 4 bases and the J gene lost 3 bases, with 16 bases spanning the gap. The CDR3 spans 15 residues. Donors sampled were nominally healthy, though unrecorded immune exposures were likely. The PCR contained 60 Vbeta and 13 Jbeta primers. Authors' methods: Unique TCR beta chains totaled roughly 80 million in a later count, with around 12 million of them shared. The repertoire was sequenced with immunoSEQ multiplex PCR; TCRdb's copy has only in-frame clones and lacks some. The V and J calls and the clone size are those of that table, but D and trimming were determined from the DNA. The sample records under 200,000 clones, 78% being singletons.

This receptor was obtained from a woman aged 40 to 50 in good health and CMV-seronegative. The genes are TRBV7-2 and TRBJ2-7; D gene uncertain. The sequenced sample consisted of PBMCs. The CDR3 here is CASSYSDIRLYEQYF. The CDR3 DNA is TGTGCCAGCAGCTATTCCGACATAAGGCTCTACGAGCAGTACTTC.